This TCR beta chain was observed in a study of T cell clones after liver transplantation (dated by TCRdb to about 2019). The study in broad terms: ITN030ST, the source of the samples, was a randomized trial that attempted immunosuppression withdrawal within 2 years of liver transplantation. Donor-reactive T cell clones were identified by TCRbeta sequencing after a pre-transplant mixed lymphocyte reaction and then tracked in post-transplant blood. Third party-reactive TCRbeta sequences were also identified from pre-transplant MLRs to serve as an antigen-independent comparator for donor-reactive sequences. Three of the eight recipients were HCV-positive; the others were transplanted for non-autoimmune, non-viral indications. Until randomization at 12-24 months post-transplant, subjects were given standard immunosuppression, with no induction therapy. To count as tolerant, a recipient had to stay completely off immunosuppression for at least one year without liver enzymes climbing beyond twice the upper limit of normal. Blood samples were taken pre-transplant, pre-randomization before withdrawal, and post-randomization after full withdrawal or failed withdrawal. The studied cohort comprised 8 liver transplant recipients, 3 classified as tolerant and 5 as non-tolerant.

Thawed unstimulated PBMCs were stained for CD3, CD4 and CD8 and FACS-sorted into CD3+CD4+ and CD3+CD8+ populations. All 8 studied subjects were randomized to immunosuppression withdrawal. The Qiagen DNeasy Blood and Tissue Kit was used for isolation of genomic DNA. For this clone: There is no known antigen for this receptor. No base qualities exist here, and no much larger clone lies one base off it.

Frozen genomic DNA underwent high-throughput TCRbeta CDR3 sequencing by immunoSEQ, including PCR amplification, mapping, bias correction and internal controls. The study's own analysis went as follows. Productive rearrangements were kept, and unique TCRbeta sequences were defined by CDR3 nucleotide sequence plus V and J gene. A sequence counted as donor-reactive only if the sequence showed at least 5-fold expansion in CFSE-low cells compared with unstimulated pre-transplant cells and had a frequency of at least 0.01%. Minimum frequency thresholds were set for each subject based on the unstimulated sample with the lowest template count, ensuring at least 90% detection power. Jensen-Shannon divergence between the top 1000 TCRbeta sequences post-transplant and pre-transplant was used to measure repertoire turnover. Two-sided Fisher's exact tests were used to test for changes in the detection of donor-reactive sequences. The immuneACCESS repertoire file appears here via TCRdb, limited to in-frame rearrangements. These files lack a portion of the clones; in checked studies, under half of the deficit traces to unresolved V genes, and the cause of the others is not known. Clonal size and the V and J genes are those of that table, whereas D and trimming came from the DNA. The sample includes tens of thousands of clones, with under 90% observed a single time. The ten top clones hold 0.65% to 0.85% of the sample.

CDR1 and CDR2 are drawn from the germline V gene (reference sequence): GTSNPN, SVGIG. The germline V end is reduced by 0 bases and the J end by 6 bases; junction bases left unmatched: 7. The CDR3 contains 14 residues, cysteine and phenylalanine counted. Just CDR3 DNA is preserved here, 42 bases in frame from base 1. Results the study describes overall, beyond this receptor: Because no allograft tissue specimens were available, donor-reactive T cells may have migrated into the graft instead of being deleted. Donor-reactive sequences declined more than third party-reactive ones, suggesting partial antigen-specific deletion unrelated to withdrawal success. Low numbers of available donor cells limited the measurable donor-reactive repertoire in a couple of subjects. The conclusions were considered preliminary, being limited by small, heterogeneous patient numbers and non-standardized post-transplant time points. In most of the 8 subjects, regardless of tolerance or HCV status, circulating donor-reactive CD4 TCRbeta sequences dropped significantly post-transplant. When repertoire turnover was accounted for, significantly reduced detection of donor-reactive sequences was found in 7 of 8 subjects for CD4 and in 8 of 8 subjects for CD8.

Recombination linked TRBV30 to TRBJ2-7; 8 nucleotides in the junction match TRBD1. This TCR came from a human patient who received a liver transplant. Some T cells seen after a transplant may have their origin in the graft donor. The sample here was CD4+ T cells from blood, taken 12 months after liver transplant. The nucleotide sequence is TGTGCCTGGAGTGTCCTTCTGACAGGGGCCGAGCAGTACTTC. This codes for CAWSVLLTGAEQYF.